Following are 10 T cell receptor beta chains from one sample sequenced in a study of quantifying T cell responses using KT2 cells. At the level of the study: TCR alpha and beta constant-region primers primed reverse transcription of RNA.

The cDNA 3' end received a ligated oligonucleotide with a UMI. First-round PCR used three to five cycles and beta primers RC1.1 and RC1.2 covering TRBC1 and TRBC2. In TCRdb, the UMI-ligation and nested PCR reads were re-called with MiXCR into one record per CDR3 protein. The table shows around 56,000 distinct CDR3 sequences, with roughly 12% occurring only once. The specimen sequenced was PBMCs spiked with cells of the T cell clone KT2. These receptors all come from a human donor.

This clonotype was counted at least ten times. V gene TRBV28 combines with J gene TRBJ1-5; no firm D call. The CDR3 is 13 residues long. Trimming shortened V by 3 bases and J by 6 bases, and 9 bases separated the two germline ends. Germline CDR1 reads MDHEN; CDR2 reads SYDVKM. The CDR3 bases are TGTGCCAGCAGTTTGAGTCAGAGTCAGCCCCAGCATTTT. It is translated as CASSLSQSQPQHF.

This clonotype was picked up a small number of times. The J gene is TRBJ2-2, the V gene TRBV2; no clear D gene. The germline V and J ends were trimmed by 9 bases and 1 base, with 6 bases remaining between them. The germline CDR1 and CDR2 sequences are SNHLY and FYNNEI. This CDR3 has 12 amino acids. CDR3 sequence reads: CARVLNTGELFF. In DNA, the CDR3 is TGTGCCAGGGTTCTGAACACCGGGGAGCTGTTTTTT.

This chain joins TRBV6-6 and TRBJ1-2; possible D gene TRBD1, 5 bases. Germline V gene sequence: CDR1 MNHNY, CDR2 SVGAGI (reference sequence). V was cut by 2 bases and J by 5 bases, with 12 bases left in between. CDR3 size: 14 residues. CDR3 DNA: TGTGCCAGCAGTTACGACAGCGATAGATATGGCTACACCTTC. Encoded protein: CASSYDSDRYGYTF.

This clonotype was counted between two and nine times. The chain uses TRBV29-1 and TRBJ2-3; D gene uncertain. In germline, CDR1 is SQVTM, CDR2 ANQGSEA. V was trimmed by 0 bases and J by 7 bases, leaving 5 bases between them. This CDR3 is 11 amino acids long. CDR3 sequence: CSVEDSYTQYF. For the CDR3, the DNA is TGCAGCGTTGAAGACAGTTATACGCAGTATTTT.

Only a few counts were recorded for this clonotype. The J gene is TRBJ2-7, the V gene TRBV12-3 or TRBV12-4, with D perhaps given as TRBD1 or TRBD2 (5 bases each). The germline V and J ends were trimmed by 2 bases and 7 bases, with 21 bases remaining between them. The CDR3 is made up of 16 amino acids. CDR3 in amino acids: CASSLRVAGTFMEQYF. In nucleotides, the CDR3 is TGTGCCAGCAGTTTAAGAGTGGCAGGGACGTTTATGGAGCAGTACTTC.

This clonotype was seen at least ten times. The chain joins TRBV29-1 to TRBJ1-4, with a weak D call TRBD1 (5 bases). V lost 4 bases to trimming and J lost 1 base, with 13 bases between them. CDR1 SQVTM and CDR2 ANQGSEA come from the germline V gene. The CDR3 extends over 15 amino acids. In nucleotides, the CDR3 is TGCAGCGTTGTCGGAGACAGAGAAACTAATGAAAAACTGTTTTTT. Translating it yields CSVVGDRETNEKLFF.

The chain joins TRBV4-1 to TRBJ2-1; 9 nucleotides line up with TRBD2. CDR1 is MGHRA and CDR2 is YSYEKL in the germline V gene. This CDR3 is built from 14 residues. After removal of 4 bases from V and 5 bases from J, the junction contained 3 bases not matched to a gene. This CDR3 reads CASSRLAEDNEQFF. The CDR3 DNA reads TGCGCCAGCAGCCGACTAGCGGAGGACAATGAGCAGTTCTTC.

The table lists this clonotype with a few counts. Here the CDR3 reads CASMGDMNTEAFF. The CDR3 DNA follows: TGTGCCAGCATGGGAGATATGAACACTGAAGCTTTCTTT. This chain links TRBV12-3 or TRBV12-4 with TRBJ1-1; no firm D call. V was cut by 7 bases and J by 0 bases, with 9 bases left in between. The CDR3 covers 13 residues.

This clonotype was picked up a small number of times. The V gene is TRBV13, the J gene TRBJ1-2; D may be TRBD1 (6 bases). With 0 bases removed from V and 4 bases from J, the gap between germline ends came to 9 bases. Germline V gives CDR1 PRHDT, CDR2 FYEKMQ (reference sequence). The CDR3 runs to 14 residues. In DNA, the CDR3 is TGTGCCAGCAGCTTAGGACAGGGAACCTATGGCTACACCTTC. It translates to CASSLGQGTYGYTF.

This clonotype has just a few counts. The V and J genes are TRBV2 and TRBJ2-5; no definite D call. Trimming stripped 6 bases from V and 5 bases from J, with 10 bases between. Germline V gene data show CDR1 as SNHLY and CDR2 as FYNNEI. The CDR3 is made up of 12 amino acids. CDR3 residues: CASRPLGETQYF. CDR3 nucleotide sequence: TGTGCCAGCAGGCCGCTTGGGGAGACCCAGTACTTC.